The present TCR beta chain was sequenced within a study of cytomegalovirus exposure and HLA in healthy donors. About the study: In terms of ancestry, the Caucasian-associated cluster contained around 79% of the 300 to 400 genotyped donors. Study observations and caveats: When analyzed later, a missense DCLRE1C variant was found to be linked to TCR beta V- and J-gene trimming. The study recorded 150 to 200 TCR beta chains that were cytomegalovirus-associated.

The PCR contained 60 Vbeta and 13 Jbeta primers. Profiling relied on immunoSEQ multiplex PCR, and the TCRdb table lists in-frame clones only, not all of them. The sample holds over 150,000 clones, 84% seen once. A note on this clone: What it binds is not known.

This CDR3 is 17 amino acids long. Germline CDR1 SGDLS, CDR2 YYNGEE. Trimming cost V 4 bases and J 0 bases; bases outside gene matches: 6. The sequencing sample was made of PBMCs. This TCR derives from a girl under 18 in good health and CMV-seropositive. The chain is built from TRBV9 and TRBJ1-6, with 8 bases aligning to TRBD1. For the CDR3, the DNA is TGTGCCAGCAGCTTCCGGACAGGGAGCTCCTATAATTCACCCCTCCACTTT. This encodes CASSFRTGSSYNSPLHF.